These 13 T cell receptor beta chains originate from one sample sequenced in a study of CD8+CD57+ T cells in acquired aplastic anemia. CDR3 and TCR beta VDJ profiling relied on genomic DNA as the template. In TCRdb, the reads were re-called with MiXCR into one record per CDR3 protein. The sample yields about 420,000 distinct CDR3 sequences, 65% to 80% seen once. Sequenced input: sorted CD4+, CD8+, or CD8+CD57+ T cells (not recorded which) from PBMCs. The source is a human donor in good health, serving as a control.

This clonotype appeared a few times. The rearrangement links TRBV10-3 to TRBJ2-7, with D possibly called TRBD1 or TRBD2 (5 bases each). The CDR3 runs to 14 residues. Trimming pared 3 bases from V and 0 bases from J, leaving 9 bases between. Looked up from germline, CDR1 is ENHRY and CDR2 is SYGVKD. The CDR3 coding sequence is TGTGCCATCAGTGAAGCCGGGGCCTCCTACGAGCAGTACTTC. It specifies CAISEAGASYEQYF.

A remark on this clonotype: This may stem from a read error, because a much larger clone lies one nucleotide away. The genes are TRBV7-2 and TRBJ2-1, with 9 bases aligning to TRBD1. This CDR3 is built from 15 residues. Germline lookup yields CDR1 SGHTA and CDR2 FQGNSA. The CDR3 DNA sequence: TGTGCCGGCAGCCCGGACAGGGGAGATTACAATGAGCAGTTCTTC. Its translation is CAGSPDRGDYNEQFF.

The rearrangement joins TRBV12-3 or TRBV12-4 to TRBJ1-6; D remains unclear. The CDR3 has 11 residues. V was trimmed by 4 bases and J by 10 bases, leaving 5 bases between them. The CDR3, as DNA: TGTGCCAGCAGTTCCTCATCACCCCTCCACTTT. Protein product: CASSSSSPLHF.

This clonotype was observed many times. This chain connects TRBV7-2 to TRBJ1-1; a weak D match, TRBD1 (6 bases). CDR1 is SGHTA, CDR2 FQGNSA, per germline. V lost 2 bases, J lost 11 bases, and 18 bases lay in between. This CDR3 region has 14 residues. The CDR3 DNA follows: TGTGCCAGCAGCTTAAGCTTTAGCGCAGGGGTCGCTTTCTTT. Translation: CASSLSFSAGVAFF.

This clonotype was seen ten or more times. The chain links TRBV9 to TRBJ2-3, with TRBD2 as a possible D gene (7 bases). The CDR3 is made up of 17 amino acids. Deletions cut 0 bases from V and 1 base from J, with 15 bases between. CDR1 SGDLS and CDR2 YYNGEE come from the germline V gene. CDR3 sequence (DNA): TGTGCCAGCAGCGTAGCCGAAACGGGGGGCCGCACAGATACGCAGTATTTT. This sequence encodes CASSVAETGGRTDTQYF.

A remark on this clonotype: It is unclear where the CDR3 begins or ends on the DNA, so no DNA is shown, and the CDR3 is as TCRdb lists it. The CDR3 spells CASSIGPAGGRTQYFDF. This chain connects TRBV19 to TRBJ1-6. Germline V CDR1 and CDR2: LNHDA, SQIVND (reference sequence). Including both end residues, the CDR3 is 17 amino acids long.

This clonotype was observed a handful of times. The chain links TRBV10-3 to TRBJ1-5, with 11 bases lining up with TRBD1. V trimming: 6 bases; J trimming: 6 bases; junction bases outside the gene matches: 7. CDR3 size: 15 residues. Germline values: CDR1 ENHRY, CDR2 SYGVKD. CDR3 DNA: TGTGCCATCAGACTGGGACAGGGGGATGGTCAGCCCCAGCATTTT. Protein sequence: CAIRLGQGDGQPQHF.

This clonotype was counted a few times. This sequence may be a read error, since a much larger clone differs from it by one base. The gene calls are TRBV20-1 and TRBJ2-2; D gene unclear. V lost 6 bases to trimming and J lost 6 bases, with 20 bases between them. Germline assignment: CDR1 DFQATT and CDR2 SNEGSKA (reference sequence). The length of the CDR3 is 15 residues. The CDR3 nucleotides are TGCAGTGCCCGAGGTAGAAAATCTTTATCCGGGGAGCTGTTTTTT. It translates to CSARGRKSLSGELFF.

Concerning this clonotype itself: One end of the junction does not line up with germline, which may come from a read error. V gene TRBV7-2 combines with J gene TRBJ1-2; a possible D gene is TRBD1 (5 bases). The CDR3 loop spans 15 amino acids. Germline CDR1 reads SGHTA; CDR2 reads FQGNSA. CDR3 amino acids: CASSLVQEAQGGYTF. CDR3 bases: TGCGCCAGCAGCTTGGTTCAGGAGGCCCAGGGTGGCTACACCTTC.

As for this clonotype: Without the conserved terminal phenylalanine or tryptophan, this CDR3 likely stems from a read error. The DNA is omitted, as the CDR3 cannot be located on it reliably, and the CDR3 follows TCRdb's listing. The chain has TRBV7-2 and TRBJ2-3. The CDR3 is 13 amino acids in total, end residues counted. Germline V gives CDR1 SGHTA, CDR2 FQGNSA. The CDR3 protein is CASSLANYEQYFG.

Points on this clonotype: This may be a read error: a much more frequent sequence differs by one nucleotide. The chain joins TRBV7-2 to TRBJ2-2, with D perhaps matching TRBD2 (6 bases). There are 13 residues in the CDR3. Germline V lookup: CDR1 SGHTA, CDR2 FQGNSA. The CDR3 bases are TGTGCCAGCAGCTTTAGGGGCACCGGGGGGCTGTTTTTT. Translating it yields CASSFRGTGGLFF.

This clonotype has at least ten counts. The chain combines TRBV6-2 or TRBV6-3 with TRBJ1-5, with D possibly TRBD1 on 6 matching bases. V was shortened by 2 bases and J by 3 bases, with 11 bases between the two germline ends. Per germline, CDR1 MNHEY and CDR2 SVGEGT. The CDR3 spans 15 residues. The CDR3, as DNA: TGTGCCAGCAGTTACAGGGGGGGGCCCAATCAGCCCCAGCATTTT. Residues: CASSYRGGPNQPQHF.

The chain combines TRBV7-2 with TRBJ2-5; TRBD1 or TRBD2 may be the D gene (6 bases each). Trimming pared 5 bases from V and 5 bases from J, leaving 24 bases between. The CDR3 runs to 17 residues. In germline, CDR1 is SGHTA, CDR2 FQGNSA. CDR3 in amino acids: CASSIDRGAREGETQYF. CDR3 nucleotide sequence: TGTGCCAGCAGCATAGATAGGGGGGCTAGGGAAGGGGAGACCCAGTACTTC.